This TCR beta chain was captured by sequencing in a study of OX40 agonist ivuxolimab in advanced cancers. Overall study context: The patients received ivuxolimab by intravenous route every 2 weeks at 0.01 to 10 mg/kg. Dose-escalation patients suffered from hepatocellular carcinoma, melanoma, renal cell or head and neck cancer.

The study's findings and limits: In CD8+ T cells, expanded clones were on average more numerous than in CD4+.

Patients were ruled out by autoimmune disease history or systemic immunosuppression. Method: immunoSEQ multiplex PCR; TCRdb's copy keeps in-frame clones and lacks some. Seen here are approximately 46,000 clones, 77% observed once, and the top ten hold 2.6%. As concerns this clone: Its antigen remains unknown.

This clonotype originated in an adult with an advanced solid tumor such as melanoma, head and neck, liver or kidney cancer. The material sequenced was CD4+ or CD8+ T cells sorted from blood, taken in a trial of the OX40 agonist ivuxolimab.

CDR3 sequence (DNA): TGTGCCAGCTCACCATACACCGGGACTAGCGGGGGTGGAGCCAAAAACATTCAGTACTTC. It encodes CASSPYTGTSGGGAKNIQYF. V and J are TRBV18 and TRBJ2-4; 14 bases map to TRBD2. The CDR3 runs to 20 residues. Per the germline V gene, CDR1 is KGHSH and CDR2 is LQKENI. Germline trimming cut 2 bases from V and 0 bases from J; bases unmatched to any gene: 9. The full variable domain, rest sourced from reference TRBV18 and TRBJ2-4, is NAGVMQNPRHLVRRRGQEARLRCSPMKGHSHVYWYRQLPEEGLKFMVYLQKENIIDESGMPKERFSAEFPKEGPSILRIQQVVRGDSAAYFCASSPYTGTSGGGAKNIQYFGAGTRLSVL.